Listed below are T cell receptor beta chains from one sample, sequenced in a study of CD8 T cells in ankylosing spondylitis. One entry per CDR3 protein, called by TCRdb with MiXCR from the 5' RACE reads. Of 250,000 or so distinct CDR3 sequences in the sample, over 15% are singletons; the top ten hold roughly a third. Sample: blood, either unsorted or a sorted T cell fraction (not recorded which). The receptors derive from a male donor with ankylosing spondylitis or in good health (not recorded which). Both conserved end residues are part of each CDR3. The order of the fields is clone size, V gene, J gene, CDR3 protein. Not all rows give a size; the values are once, few, many and, for expanded clones, a class.

>many|TRBV29-1|TRBJ2-7
CSVRTASYEQYF
>NA|TRBV5-1|TRBJ1-2
CASSAPGTGNGYTF
>few|TRBV6-5|TRBJ1-6
CASSYSTRGGSPLHF
>NA|TRBV20-1|TRBJ2-7
CSARTAASYEQYF
>NA|TRBV29-1|TRBJ2-2
CSVQTLNTGELFF
>NA|TRBV11-2|TRBJ1-2
CASSFVEGYTF
>once|TRBV30|TRBJ2-3
CAWFLSRETDTQYF
>NA|TRBV27|TRBJ2-7
CASSAPGSSYEQYF
>NA|TRBV21-1|TRBJ2-7
CASSKGWSTGLNYEQYF
>NA|TRBV4-1|TRBJ1-3
CASSLSQGNTIYF
>few|TRBV29-1|TRBJ2-1
CSVEGLAGADEQFF
>NA|TRBV3-1|TRBJ2-1
CASSPLREWYHEQFF
>many|TRBV5-1|TRBJ2-7
CASSRVADRELYEQYF
>NA|TRBV7-2|TRBJ2-7
CASSLDTPRAYEQYF
>few|TRBV5-6|TRBJ2-7
CASRRSGSPYEQYF
>few|TRBV3-1|TRBJ2-5
CASSQDVAWETQYF
>NA|TRBV28|TRBJ2-5
CASSLFPQGTSGTQYF
>NA|TRBV12-3/TRBV12-4|TRBJ1-2
CASSFSQGAAYGYTF
>once|TRBV4-1|TRBJ2-5
CASSQDLTPSHLF
>few|TRBV11-1|TRBJ2-2
CASSSGLAGSLKAGELFF
>few|TRBV7-2|TRBJ2-2
CASSGAGELFF
>few|TRBV12-3/TRBV12-4|TRBJ2-1
CASSSLAGGDNEQFF
>few|TRBV7-9|TRBJ2-7
CASSLAGNTHEQYF
>NA|TRBV7-3|TRBJ2-7
CASSPSWGGTEQYF
>NA|TRBV3-1|TRBJ2-3
CASCPGEFETDTQYF
>NA|TRBV5-6|TRBJ2-5
CASSTQGREETQYF
>many|TRBV11-2|TRBJ2-1
CASSPYQRSNNEQFF
>NA|TRBV4-1|TRBJ2-3
CASSPMNDGYNTQYF
>NA|TRBV14|TRBJ2-7
CASSQDSQREGTDEQYF
>NA|TRBV20-1|TRBJ2-6
CSARPTGFSGANVLTF
>many|TRBV5-1|TRBJ1-5
CASSLDSNQPQHF
>NA|TRBV7-3|TRBJ2-1
CASSLGVAGRDEQFF
>NA|TRBV20-1|TRBJ2-5
CSALERLASGRAWETQYF
>few|TRBV29-1|TRBJ2-1
CSVEVLLAEYNEQFF
>once|TRBV20-1|TRBJ2-7
CSARTLEVSSYEQYF
>NA|TRBV4-1|TRBJ1-5
CASSRQGNQPQHF
>few|TRBV27|TRBJ1-6
CASSHHGDYNSPLHF
>NA|TRBV6-5|TRBJ2-2
CASSYANTGELFF
>NA|TRBV4-3|TRBJ2-1
CASSPVESYNEQFF
>NA|TRBV20-1|TRBJ2-2
CSAPLGSADTGELFF
>few|TRBV7-3|TRBJ2-1
CASSLDGSPRDEQFF
>few|TRBV11-2|TRBJ2-2
CASSLAGRNTGELFF
>few|TRBV25-1|TRBJ1-5
CASSPDEGHDQPQHF
>NA|TRBV20-1|TRBJ2-2
CSARGASGDTGELFF
>few|TRBV15|TRBJ2-7
CATSRDPPKGNDYEQYF
>NA|TRBV4-3|TRBJ1-1
CASSQERVGEMNTEAFF
>NA|TRBV10-2|TRBJ2-7
CASSESDLSGQYF
>few|TRBV29-1|TRBJ1-1
CSVPKGTEAFF